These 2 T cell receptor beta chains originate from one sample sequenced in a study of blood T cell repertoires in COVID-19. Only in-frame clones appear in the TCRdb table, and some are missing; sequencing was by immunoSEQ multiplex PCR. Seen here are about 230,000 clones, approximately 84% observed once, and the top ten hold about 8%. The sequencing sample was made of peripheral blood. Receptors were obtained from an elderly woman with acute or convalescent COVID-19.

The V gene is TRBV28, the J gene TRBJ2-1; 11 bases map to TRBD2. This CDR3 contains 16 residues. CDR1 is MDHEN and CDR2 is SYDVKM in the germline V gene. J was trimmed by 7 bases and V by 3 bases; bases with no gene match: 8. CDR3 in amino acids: CASSFHGSGRANEQFF. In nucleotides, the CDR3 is TGTGCCAGCAGTTTCCACGGTAGCGGGAGGGCGAATGAGCAGTTCTTC.

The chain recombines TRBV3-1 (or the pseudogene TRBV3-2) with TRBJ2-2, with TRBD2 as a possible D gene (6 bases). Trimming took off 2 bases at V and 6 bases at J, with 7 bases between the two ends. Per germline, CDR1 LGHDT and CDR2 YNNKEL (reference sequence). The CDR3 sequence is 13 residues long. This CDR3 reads CASSQRESGELFF. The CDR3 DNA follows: TGTGCCAGCAGCCAACGGGAGTCCGGGGAGCTGTTTTTT.